Listed below are T cell receptor beta chains from one sample, sequenced in a study of OX40 agonist ivuxolimab in advanced cancers. Measured with immunoSEQ multiplex PCR; TCRdb has only the in-frame clones, and not every one. Here the sample spans more than 75,000 clones, 80% to 90% being singletons. This specimen consisted of CD4+ or CD8+ T cells sorted from blood, obtained in a trial of the OX40 agonist ivuxolimab. These receptors were taken from an adult with an advanced solid tumor such as melanoma, head and neck, liver or kidney cancer. The CDR3 runs from the conserved cysteine through the conserved F or W. The D gene is left open where the match is weak. Size is omitted from some rows. Given values are once, few, many or a class for expanded clones.

d_call cdr3_length j_call v_call clone_size cdr3_nt cdr3_aa
- 14 TRBJ2-1 TRBV5-6 - TGTGCCAGCTCCACGACAGGTTTTGCGGATGAGCAGTTCTTC CASSTTGFADEQFF
- 15 TRBJ1-1 TRBV28 - TGTGCCAGCAGTAACCCCGGGTTAAGGAGCACTGAAGCTTTCTTT CASSNPGLRSTEAFF
TRBD1 16 TRBJ1-2 TRBV5-4 - TGTGCCAGCAGGATACCGGGACAGTCAAAAAACTATGGCTACACCTTC CASRIPGQSKNYGYTF
- 14 TRBJ2-7 TRBV7-6 - TGTGCCAGCAGCTTAGACGGTAGCTCCTACGAGCAGTACTTC CASSLDGSSYEQYF
- 16 TRBJ2-2 TRBV10-2 - TGCGCCAGCAGTGACCGAGGGGCGCGGGACACCGGGGAGCTGTTTTTT CASSDRGARDTGELFF
- 14 TRBJ1-2 TRBV25-1 - TGTGCCAGCAGTTCGGATAGCAGGGGCTATGGCTACACCTTC CASSSDSRGYGYTF
TRBD2 13 TRBJ2-7 TRBV7-9 - TGTGCCAGCAGCTTAGTAGCGGGAAACGAGCAGTACTTC CASSLVAGNEQYF
- 15 TRBJ1-4 TRBV6-5 - TGTGCCAGCACTAAGGGGGGTTCAACTAATGAAAAACTGTTTTTT CASTKGGSTNEKLFF
- 13 TRBJ1-5 TRBV28 few TGTGCCAGCAGATCTCTCCTCCCCCAGCCCCAGCATTTT CASRSLLPQPQHF
TRBD2 14 TRBJ2-7 TRBV28 - TGTGCCAGCAGGACCGGGACTAGAGGCTACGAGCAGTACTTC CASRTGTRGYEQYF
TRBD1 14 TRBJ1-4 TRBV27 - TGTGCCAGCAGTCAGGGACAGGGGGCGGAAAAACTGTTTTTT CASSQGQGAEKLFF
- 13 TRBJ2-2 TRBV6-5 - TGTGCCAGCAGTTACTCGGGCCCCGGGGAGCTGTTTTTT CASSYSGPGELFF
TRBD1 15 TRBJ2-3 TRBV7-8 - TGTGCCAGCAGCTCGGTACAGGGGGTAGAGGGTACGCAGTATTTT CASSSVQGVEGTQYF
- 16 TRBJ2-3 TRBV2 - TGTGCCAGCAGTCTCGCGGGGACATCGCTCACAGATACGCAGTATTTT CASSLAGTSLTDTQYF
TRBD2 15 TRBJ2-7 TRBV7-3 - TGTGCCAGCAGCTTAACCCCGACTAGCGGCTACGAGCAGTACTTC CASSLTPTSGYEQYF
TRBD1 15 TRBJ2-7 TRBV7-3 - TGTGCCAGCAGCCTGAGACAGGGGGGCTCCTACGAGCAGTACTTC CASSLRQGGSYEQYF
- 11 TRBJ2-2 TRBV6-5 few TGTGCCAGCACCCATGGTGGGGAGCTGTTTTTT CASTHGGELFF
- 14 TRBJ2-1 TRBV19 - TGTGCCAGTAGTGGGCCACTCCCCCCAATGGAACAGTTCTTC CASSGPLPPMEQFF
- 13 TRBJ1-5 TRBV7-9 few TGTGCCAGCACGGGTGTGGGGAATCAGCCCCAGCATTTT CASTGVGNQPQHF
TRBD2 16 TRBJ2-3 TRBV6-6 - TGTGCCAGCACGCGACCCGGGAGGGTAAGCACAGATACGCAGTATTTT CASTRPGRVSTDTQYF
- 12 TRBJ1-1 TRBV7-6 few TGTGCCAGCAGCCCGGTGGGTACTGAAGCTTTCTTT CASSPVGTEAFF
- 12 TRBJ2-3 TRBV2 - TGTGCCAGGACGGGTAGCACAGATACGCAGTATTTT CARTGSTDTQYF
- 14 TRBJ1-2 TRBV5-1 few TGCGCCAGCAGCTTGAATGACCCTAACTATGGCTACACCTTC CASSLNDPNYGYTF
- 15 TRBJ2-1 TRBV9 - TGTGCCAGCAGCGTAGGTCTAAGCTCCTACAATGAGCAGTTCTTC CASSVGLSSYNEQFF
TRBD2 16 TRBJ2-5 TRBV27 - TGTGCCAGCAGTTTATCCGGGGGGGTTGGTGAAGAGACCCAGTACTTC CASSLSGGVGEETQYF
- 11 TRBJ2-5 TRBV25-1 once TGTGCCAGCGAGCTCGGAAGGGTTCCTTACTTC CASELGRVPYF
TRBD2 16 TRBJ2-1 TRBV4-2 many TGTGCCAGCAGCCAAGGGGAGGGCCAGGGTGTCGATGAGCAGTTCTTC CASSQGEGQGVDEQFF
TRBD2 18 TRBJ2-5 TRBV4-2 - TGTGCCAGCAGCCAAGAAGGGAGAGATAGCGGGCTCGCGGAGACCCAGTACTTC CASSQEGRDSGLAETQYF
- 8 TRBJ1-2 TRBV29-1 - TGCAGCGTTCAAAGGGGTACCTTC CSVQRGTF
TRBD1 14 TRBJ2-7 TRBV13 once TGTGCCAGCTCCTCGGGACAGGGGTGGTACGAGCAGTACTTC CASSSGQGWYEQYF
TRBD2 17 TRBJ2-6 TRBV29-1 - TGCAGCGTTGTAGGGGTAGCGGGGCTCTCTGGGGCCAACGTCCTGACTTTC CSVVGVAGLSGANVLTF
TRBD1 14 TRBJ1-1 TRBV2 - TGTGCCAGCAATACCGGGACAGGGTTAGAGGTAGCTTTCTTT CASNTGTGLEVAFF
- 14 TRBJ1-3 TRBV6-6 - TGTGCCAGCAGTTACGATTTCCGTGGAAACACCATATATTTT CASSYDFRGNTIYF
- 13 TRBJ2-1 TRBV2 few TGTGCCAGTTGCGGGGTCTCCTACAATGAGCAGTTCTTC CASCGVSYNEQFF
- 15 TRBJ2-2 TRBV7-2 - TGTGCCAGCAGCTTTTCAGGGTTCAACACCGGGGAGCTGTTTTTT CASSFSGFNTGELFF
- 16 TRBJ1-1 TRBV30 - TGTGCCTGGCGTCCTGCTGTCGTCGGTTCGCGTACTGAAGCTTTCTTT CAWRPAVVGSRTEAFF
TRBD1 16 TRBJ1-2 TRBV28 - TGTGCCAGCAGTTCCCAGACAGGGGGTGATGGCTATGGCTACACCTTC CASSSQTGGDGYGYTF
- 15 TRBJ1-4 TRBV28 - TGTGCCAGCAGTTCCTCGGGGCAGGGAGGGGAAAAACTGTTTTTT CASSSSGQGGEKLFF
TRBD1 12 TRBJ1-2 TRBV6-5 - TGTGCCAGCAGCCGGGACAGGTCTTTCTTCACCTTC CASSRDRSFFTF
TRBD2 15 TRBJ2-1 TRBV28 - TGTGCCAGCAGTCATGAGCGGGGTCGCTACAATGAGCAGTTCTTC CASSHERGRYNEQFF